The sample holds a few counts of the clone carrying this TCR beta chain. What it binds is unknown. This specimen comes from a study of CD8+ T cells in alopecia areata. Regarding the study as a whole: Having just one nonresponder leaves the connection between baseline CD8+ expansion and response unresolved.

The CDR3 covers 15 residues. Germline CDR1 and CDR2: SNHLY and FYNNEI. V dropped 7 bases and J dropped 2 bases, with 18 bases sitting between them. Once RNA had been extracted, it was reverse transcribed into cDNA to act as the sequencing template. The data were produced by immunoSEQ multiplex PCR, yet TCRdb's version contains in-frame clones alone and is incomplete. The table records 90,000 or so clones, about 44% of them present only once. The treatment was: oral pan-JAK inhibitor, 5-10 mg twice daily. Samples from alopecia areata patients were lesional scalp punch biopsies and peripheral blood. This receptor was identified in a human donor with alopecia areata. Sequences were derived from CD8+ T cells sorted from blood, sampled at week 24, from a patient treated with tofacitinib. This chain connects TRBV2 to TRBJ2-7; the D gene is possibly TRBD1 (6 bases). The CDR3 reads CASNRYRDKPYEQYF. Written as DNA, the CDR3 is TGTGCCAGCAACCGTTACCGGGACAAGCCCTACGAGCAGTACTTC.